This T cell receptor (beta chain) originates from a study of blood T cell repertoires in COVID-19. The CDR3 spans 12 residues. The J segment lost 3 bases and the V segment lost 3 bases, leaving 2 bases of the junction unmatched. Germline V lookup: CDR1 GTSNPN, CDR2 SVGIG (reference sequence). Method: immunoSEQ multiplex PCR; TCRdb's copy keeps in-frame clones and lacks some. The repertoire holds approximately 30,000 clones, with about 85% as singletons. The gene calls are TRBV30 and TRBJ2-7; 7 nucleotides line up with TRBD2. Material for sequencing was peripheral blood. The TCR was taken from a human donor in a cohort sampled during active COVID-19. CDR3: CAWRRGNYEQYF. As DNA, the CDR3 is TGTGCCTGGAGGCGGGGGAACTACGAGCAGTACTTC.